This entry concerns a single T cell receptor (beta chain). Its antigen is currently unknown. The data belong to a study of cytomegalovirus exposure and HLA in healthy donors. Turning to the study itself: Prior work identified some 120 million unique TCR beta sequences in 150 million to 200 million T cells.

The PCR made use of 60 Vbeta and 13 Jbeta primers. Sequencing used immunoSEQ multiplex PCR; TCRdb keeps in-frame clones, though not all of them. The data contain 110,000 to 150,000 clones, 70% to 80% of them singletons. V was clipped by 5 bases and J by 0 bases, with 17 bases between them. The CDR3 contains 17 residues. Germline CDR1 is LNHDA and CDR2 is SQIVND (reference sequence). Study conclusions and caveats: Some public TCRs appeared in many individuals, while most sequences were rare. Later on, an analysis tied 18,000 or so TCR beta sequences to HLA alleles at 0.05 false discovery rate.

The source material was PBMCs. V and J are TRBV19 and TRBJ1-5, with D perhaps TRBD1 (6 bases). The TCR sequence derives from a woman under 30 in good health and CMV-seropositive. The CDR3 reads CASSLPQGRASNQPQHF. Here the CDR3 DNA reads TGTGCCAGTAGTTTACCCCAGGGGAGAGCTAGCAATCAGCCCCAGCATTTT.